These 14 T cell receptor beta chains were sequenced from one sample in a study of T cell responses to AZD1222 COVID-19 vaccine. Here immunoSEQ multiplex PCR was the method, and the copy in TCRdb shows in-frame clones only, minus some. The table shows about 140,000 clones, with approximately 90% occurring only once. The source material was peripheral blood, sampled on day 0 of AZD1222 vaccination. These receptors were obtained from an adult in good health.

Concerning this clone itself: At one end the junction does not follow the germline gene, possibly because of a read error. The V and J genes are TRBV7-7 and TRBJ2-5; D might be TRBD1 (6 bases). The CDR3 runs to 15 residues. Germline V CDR1 and CDR2: SSHAT, FNYEAQ (reference sequence). CDR3 region: CASSLGTLFQETQYF. In DNA form, the CDR3 reads TGTGCTAGCAGCTTAGGGACACTCTTTCAAGAGACCCAGTACTTC.

CDR3 DNA: TGTGCCAGCAGTCTACCAGCGGGAGGGGGCTACGAGCAGTACTTC. Translated: CASSLPAGGGYEQYF. The chain recombines TRBV28 with TRBJ2-7; 10 nucleotides align to TRBD2. CDR1 is MDHEN and CDR2 is SYDVKM in the germline V gene. V lost 5 bases, J lost 3 bases, and 7 bases stayed unmatched. The CDR3 consists of 15 residues.

The rearrangement links TRBV27 to TRBJ1-1; no clear D. V was shortened by 6 bases and J by 0 bases, with 11 bases between the two germline ends. Germline loops: CDR1 MNHEY, CDR2 SMNVEV (reference sequence). This CDR3 contains 14 residues. The CDR3 DNA reads as TGTGCCAGCAGCAGGAGTAGGGTGAACACTGAAGCTTTCTTT. This codes for CASSRSRVNTEAFF.

The rearrangement joins TRBV7-2 to TRBJ2-4, with 9 nucleotides matching TRBD1. CDR1 SGHTA and CDR2 FQGNSA come from the germline V gene. The length of the CDR3 is 19 residues. Losses at the gene ends were 2 bases for V and 6 bases for J; bases not matched to a gene: 17. CDR3 region: CASSLRMDRGGLMRNIQYF. The DNA for the CDR3 is TGTGCCAGCAGCTTAAGGATGGACAGGGGAGGACTCATGCGAAACATTCAGTACTTC.

In DNA, the CDR3 is TGTGCCAGCAGCCCGAGACGGAGCTACTCCTACAATGAGCAGTTCTTC. It is translated as CASSPRRSYSYNEQFF. The chain combines TRBV27 with TRBJ2-1; no clear D. The CDR3 length is 16 residues. Trimming removed 6 bases from V and 0 bases from J, with 15 bases in between. Germline V gene sequence: CDR1 MNHEY, CDR2 SMNVEV (reference sequence).

The gene calls are TRBV19 and TRBJ1-2, with D uncertain. The CDR3 has 10 residues. Germline V gene lookup returns CDR1 LNHDA and CDR2 SQIVND (reference sequence). V was cut by 6 bases and J by 5 bases, with 4 bases left in between. The CDR3 here is CASSGYGYTF. In nucleotides, the CDR3 is TGTGCCAGTAGCGGGTATGGCTACACCTTC.

The chain combines TRBV6-4 with TRBJ2-1, with TRBD2 identical over 7 bases. CDR3 length: 17 amino acids. The V segment lost 4 bases and the J segment 5 bases; nucleotides outside the gene matches: 14. Germline V gene sequence: CDR1 MRHNA, CDR2 SNTAGT. CDR3 bases: TGTGCCAGCAGTGCGTTCTCGCTCCGCGGGAGACACAATGAGCAGTTCTTC. Protein: CASSAFSLRGRHNEQFF.

CDR3 sequence (DNA): TGTGCCAGCAGCCCTAGGTGGACAGCCAGAATTGCAACTAATGAAAAACTGTTTTTT. This sequence encodes CASSPRWTARIATNEKLFF. The gene calls are TRBV7-8 and TRBJ1-4, with a tentative D call TRBD1 (6 bases). The ends were cut back, 5 bases at V and 0 bases at J, with 22 bases in the middle. CDR1 is SGHVS, CDR2 FQNEAQ, per germline. The CDR3 has 19 amino acids.

The gene calls are TRBV27 and TRBJ1-3; D gene uncertain. The germline CDR1 and CDR2 sequences are MNHEY and SMNVEV (reference sequence). CDR3 length: 15 residues. Trimming shortened V by 5 bases and J by 0 bases, and 11 bases separated the two germline ends. Here the CDR3 DNA reads TGTGCCAGCAGTCTCCGACTGAGCTCTGGAAACACCATATATTTT. This sequence encodes CASSLRLSSGNTIYF.

The chain uses TRBV2 and TRBJ2-3; D is tentatively TRBD1 or TRBD2 (5 bases each). Trimming stripped 3 bases from V and 5 bases from J, with 12 bases between. Germline lookup yields CDR1 SNHLY and CDR2 FYNNEI. The CDR3 loop spans 14 amino acids. The CDR3 nucleotides read TGTGCCAGCAGTGATGGCACAGGAGGAGATACGCAGTATTTT. Its protein is CASSDGTGGDTQYF.

This chain joins TRBV19 and TRBJ1-5, with 7 bases identical to TRBD1. CDR1 and CDR2 (germline): LNHDA, SQIVND (reference sequence). The junction had 7 bases not matched to a gene; V was cut back by 5 bases and J by 0 bases. The CDR3 is made up of 16 amino acids. CDR3 nucleotides: TGTGCCAGTAGTCTGCTAGGGACAGTTAGCAATCAGCCCCAGCATTTT. This gives the protein CASSLLGTVSNQPQHF.

This clone was observed a single time. This chain joins TRBV6-2 or TRBV6-3 and TRBJ2-7, with 10 bases fitting TRBD2. Unmatched junction bases numbered 4, after V lost 2 bases and J lost 3 bases. Germline V gene lookup returns CDR1 MNHEY and CDR2 SVGEGT. The CDR3 consists of 15 residues. CDR3 DNA: TGTGCCAGCAGTTACCGACTAGCGGGTAACTACGAGCAGTACTTC. Protein sequence: CASSYRLAGNYEQYF.

The CDR3: CASSRIDSNQPQHF. The CDR3 coding sequence is TGTGCCAGCAGCCGCATTGATAGCAATCAGCCCCAGCATTTT. V usage is TRBV27 and J usage is TRBJ1-5; D unclear. The germline V and J ends were trimmed by 6 bases and 0 bases, with 9 bases remaining between them. Germline values: CDR1 MNHEY, CDR2 SMNVEV (reference sequence). CDR3 size: 14 residues.

The chain couples TRBV19 to TRBJ1-1; 8 bases map to TRBD1. J gave up 1 base and V 5 bases, and 9 bases lay outside the gene matches. Germline V gives CDR1 LNHDA, CDR2 SQIVND (reference sequence). The CDR3 totals 16 residues. The CDR3 DNA sequence: TGTGCCAGTAGTGCTCGGACAGGGTCCGGGAACACTGAAGCTTTCTTT. It is translated as CASSARTGSGNTEAFF.